The entry below gives a single T cell receptor beta chain sequence along with its context. The target antigen is unknown. The sample belongs to a study of OX40 agonist ivuxolimab in advanced cancers. The overall study: Participants could have had prior anti-PD-1, anti-PD-L1 or anti-CTLA-4 therapy, and approximately 40% had some. Whole-study findings and limits: Those patients achieving a partial response at 0.1-3.0 mg/kg showed among the lowest clonal expansion. Antigen specificity remained undetermined for the expanded peripheral T cells. Both CD4+ and CD8+ T cell populations in blood had undergone clonal expansion by week 6 at 0.1 to 3.0 mg/kg.

Assay: immunoSEQ multiplex PCR; the TCRdb copy retains only in-frame clones and omits some. The profile covers 98,000 or so clones, with roughly 90% appearing a single time and 2% to 3% taken by the ten largest. With 0 bases removed from V and 0 bases from J, the gap between germline ends came to 10 bases. Germline CDR1 MNHEY, CDR2 SVGAGI. This CDR3 has 16 amino acids. The receptor was derived from an adult with an advanced solid tumor such as melanoma, head and neck, liver or kidney cancer. The sample here was CD4+ or CD8+ T cells sorted from blood, taken in a trial of the OX40 agonist ivuxolimab. V is TRBV6-5 and J is TRBJ2-3; a possible D gene is TRBD2 (5 bases). The CDR3, as DNA: TGTGCCAGCAGTTACTCCCAAGCGGCTAGCACAGATACGCAGTATTTT. Amino acid sequence: CASSYSQAASTDTQYF.